Given below is one T cell receptor (beta chain) in context. V lost 6 bases to trimming and J lost 5 bases; unmatched junction nucleotides: 2. Germline V CDR1 and CDR2: SGHTA, FQGNSA. This CDR3 region has 14 residues. The record originates from a study of T-cell memory formation after mild COVID-19. TCRdb called the 5' RACE reads again in MiXCR, with one record for every CDR3 protein. The sample has 350,000 to 550,000 distinct CDR3 sequences, roughly 17% seen once. V usage is TRBV7-2 and J usage is TRBJ2-3; 13 nucleotides agree with TRBD2. The sample taken for sequencing was PBMCs or a T cell subset sorted from them (not recorded which). This sequence was found in a young man who had mild COVID-19 (a few samples of this study predate the infection). Cell type and time point are not known. The CDR3 DNA is TGTGCCAGCAGACTAGCGGGGGGGATAGATACGCAGTATTTT. Translation gives CASRLAGGIDTQYF.